The source of this T cell receptor beta chain is a study of follicular helper T cells after annual influenza vaccination. Study results and caveats: Rare clonotypes were missed; only about 10-23% of cells gave TCRB.

Produced via immunoSEQ multiplex PCR; TCRdb's table is partial and in-frame only. The table includes 11,000 to 15,000 clones, about four fifths detected once. Time point of the sample: 2015-2016 season, pre-vaccination. Subjects lived in the community and lacked influenza vaccine within the prior 6 months. Trimming took off 8 bases at V and 8 bases at J, with 15 bases between the two ends. Germline V CDR1 and CDR2: MNHNY, SVGAGI (reference sequence). This CDR3 has 12 amino acids. For this clone: Its antigen is still unknown.

The V gene is TRBV6-6, the J gene TRBJ1-2; D gene ambiguous. Sequences were derived from CXCR5- memory CD4+ T cells sorted from blood, sampled on the day of influenza vaccination. The clonotype originates from an adult who received the influenza vaccine. Written as DNA, the CDR3 is TGTGCCAGCTGCCCAAGGGAGGGAGGCTACACCTTC. Translating it yields CASCPREGGYTF.